These T cell receptor beta chains were read from a single sample in a study of OX40 agonist ivuxolimab in advanced cancers. This table comes from immunoSEQ multiplex PCR, and its TCRdb copy is limited to in-frame clones, with some not included. This table holds tens of thousands of clones, roughly 88% found once. Sequenced material: CD4+ or CD8+ T cells sorted from blood, taken in a trial of the OX40 agonist ivuxolimab. Receptors were obtained from an adult with an advanced solid tumor such as melanoma, head and neck, liver or kidney cancer. Each CDR3 is given with its conserved first and last residue. Each record gives: V gene, D gene, clone size, J gene, CDR3 protein, CDR3 DNA. D genes are given only for firm matches. Rows give clone size only sometimes, using once, few, many, or a class for an expanded clone.

TRBV11-3	-	-	TRBJ2-1	CASSSAAGNNEQFF	TGTGCCAGCAGTTCAGCGGCAGGGAACAATGAGCAGTTCTTC
TRBV6-5	-	-	TRBJ1-3	CASSYELGNTIYF	TGTGCCAGCAGTTACGAATTGGGAAACACCATATATTTT
TRBV19	TRBD1	-	TRBJ1-1	CASSPLGQGNTEAFF	TGTGCCAGTAGCCCCCTGGGACAGGGGAACACTGAAGCTTTCTTT
TRBV7-2	TRBD2	-	TRBJ2-3	CASSPVPLAGPDTQYF	TGTGCCAGCAGCCCTGTCCCACTAGCGGGTCCAGATACGCAGTATTTT
TRBV28	-	-	TRBJ2-6	CATVQASSGANVLTF	TGTGCCACGGTACAAGCTAGCTCTGGGGCCAACGTCCTGACTTTC
TRBV5-1	-	few	TRBJ1-2	CASSLDSDGYTF	TGCGCCAGCAGCTTGGACTCCGATGGCTACACCTTC
TRBV27	-	few	TRBJ2-5	CASSLWGIGRETQYF	TGTGCCAGCAGTTTATGGGGGATAGGTCGAGAGACCCAGTACTTC
TRBV6-5	TRBD2	-	TRBJ2-7	CASSLGLASYEQYF	TGTGCCAGCAGCCTGGGACTAGCCTCCTACGAGCAGTACTTC
TRBV5-1	TRBD1	-	TRBJ1-4	CASSDSQGDNEKLFF	TGCGCCAGCAGCGACTCACAGGGGGACAATGAAAAACTGTTTTTT
TRBV4-3	-	-	TRBJ2-3	CASSQEGGPRTDTQYF	TGCGCCAGCAGCCAAGAGGGGGGACCTCGCACAGATACGCAGTATTTT
TRBV19	-	-	TRBJ2-4	CASSIGTTMHIQYF	TGTGCCAGTAGTATAGGGACTACGATGCACATTCAGTACTTC
TRBV5-1	-	-	TRBJ1-1	CASSLDRGYMNTEAFF	TGCGCCAGCAGCTTGGACCGAGGGTACATGAACACTGAAGCTTTCTTT
TRBV5-6	-	-	TRBJ2-7	CASSPGPRDEQYF	TGTGCCAGCAGCCCCGGACCTAGAGACGAGCAGTACTTC
TRBV9	-	-	TRBJ1-5	CASSAAAGPPQHF	TGTGCCAGCAGCGCCGCTGCAGGGCCCCCCCAGCATTTT
TRBV4-3	-	-	TRBJ2-3	CASSQDVGGRARDDTQYF	TGCGCCAGCAGCCAAGACGTAGGGGGTCGGGCCAGAGACGATACGCAGTATTTT